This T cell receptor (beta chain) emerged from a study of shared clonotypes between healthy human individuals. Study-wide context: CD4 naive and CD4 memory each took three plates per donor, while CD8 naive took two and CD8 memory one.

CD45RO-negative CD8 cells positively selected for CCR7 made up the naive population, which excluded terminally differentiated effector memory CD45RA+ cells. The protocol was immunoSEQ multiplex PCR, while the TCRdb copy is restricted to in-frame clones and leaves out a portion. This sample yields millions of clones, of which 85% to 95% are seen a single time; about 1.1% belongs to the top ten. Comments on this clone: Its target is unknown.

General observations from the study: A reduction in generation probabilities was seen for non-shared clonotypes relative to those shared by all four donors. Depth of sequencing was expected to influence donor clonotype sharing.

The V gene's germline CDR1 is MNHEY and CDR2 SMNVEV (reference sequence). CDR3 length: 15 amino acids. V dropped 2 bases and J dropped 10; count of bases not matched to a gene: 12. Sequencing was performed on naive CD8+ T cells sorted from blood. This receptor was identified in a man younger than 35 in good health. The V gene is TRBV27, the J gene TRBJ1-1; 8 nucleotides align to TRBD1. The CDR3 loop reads CASSLGAGGSEGAFF. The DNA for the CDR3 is TGTGCCAGCAGTTTAGGGGCAGGGGGCTCGGAGGGAGCTTTCTTT.